The subject of this entry is one TCR beta chain. This sample stems from a study of cytomegalovirus exposure and HLA in healthy donors. V lost 1 base, J lost 0 bases, and 9 bases lay in between. Germline V gives CDR1 SNHLY, CDR2 FYNNEI. This CDR3 has 15 amino acids. Libraries were prepared by immunoSEQ multiplex PCR; TCRdb keeps only in-frame clonotypes and omits some of them. The sample lists about 280,000 clones, around 89% seen once, with around 0.9% in the top ten. Sequenced sample: PBMCs. The receptor was isolated from a woman aged 18-30 years in good health and CMV-seronegative. The V call is TRBV2, the J call TRBJ1-2; unclear D gene. This CDR3 reads CASSEDSGSNYGYTF. CDR3 coding DNA: TGTGCCAGCAGTGAAGACTCGGGGTCTAACTATGGCTACACCTTC.